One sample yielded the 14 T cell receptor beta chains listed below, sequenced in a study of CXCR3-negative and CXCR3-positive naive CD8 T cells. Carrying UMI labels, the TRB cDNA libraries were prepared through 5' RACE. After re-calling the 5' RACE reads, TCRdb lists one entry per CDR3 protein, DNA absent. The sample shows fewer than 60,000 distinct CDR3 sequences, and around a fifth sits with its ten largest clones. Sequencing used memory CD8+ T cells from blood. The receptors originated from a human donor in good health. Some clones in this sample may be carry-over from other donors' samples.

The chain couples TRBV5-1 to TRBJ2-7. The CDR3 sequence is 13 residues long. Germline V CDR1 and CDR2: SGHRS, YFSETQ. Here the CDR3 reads CASSSERADEQYF.

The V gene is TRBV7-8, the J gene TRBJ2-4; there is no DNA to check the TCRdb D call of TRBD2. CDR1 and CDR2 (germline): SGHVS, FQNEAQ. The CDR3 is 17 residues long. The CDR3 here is CASSLPGLAGSKNIQYF.

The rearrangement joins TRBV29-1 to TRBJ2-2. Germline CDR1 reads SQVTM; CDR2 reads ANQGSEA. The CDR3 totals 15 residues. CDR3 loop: CSVELGESNTGELFF.

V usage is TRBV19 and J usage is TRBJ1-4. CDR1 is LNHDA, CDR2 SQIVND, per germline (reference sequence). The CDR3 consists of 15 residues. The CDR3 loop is CASSDGTATNEKLFF.

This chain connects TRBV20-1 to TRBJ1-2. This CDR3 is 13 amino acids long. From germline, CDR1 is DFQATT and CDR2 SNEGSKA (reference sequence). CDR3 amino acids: CSAIELLDYGYTF.

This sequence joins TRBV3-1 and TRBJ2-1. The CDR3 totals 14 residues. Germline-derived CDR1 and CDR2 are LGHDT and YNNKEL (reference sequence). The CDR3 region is CASSINTDYNEQFF.

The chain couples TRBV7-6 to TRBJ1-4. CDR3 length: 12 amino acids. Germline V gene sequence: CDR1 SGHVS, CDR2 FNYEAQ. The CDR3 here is CASSLGYEKLFF.

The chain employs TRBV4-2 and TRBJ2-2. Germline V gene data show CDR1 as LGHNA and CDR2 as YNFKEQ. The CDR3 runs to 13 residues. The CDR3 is CASSPGITGELFF.

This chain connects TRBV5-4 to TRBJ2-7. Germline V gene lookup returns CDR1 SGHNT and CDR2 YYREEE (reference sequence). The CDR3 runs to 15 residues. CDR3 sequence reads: CASSLDGQEAYEQYF.

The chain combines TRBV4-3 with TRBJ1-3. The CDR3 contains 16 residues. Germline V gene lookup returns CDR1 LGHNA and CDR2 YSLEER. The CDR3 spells CASSQDRGSSGNTIYF.

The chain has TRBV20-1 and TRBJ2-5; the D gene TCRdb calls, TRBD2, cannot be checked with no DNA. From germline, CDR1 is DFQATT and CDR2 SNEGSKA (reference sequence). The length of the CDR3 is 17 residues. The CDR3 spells CSAQGPGALGGRETQYF.

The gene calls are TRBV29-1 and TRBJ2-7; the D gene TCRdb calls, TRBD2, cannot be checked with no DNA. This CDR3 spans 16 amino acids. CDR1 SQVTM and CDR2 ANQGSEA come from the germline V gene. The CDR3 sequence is CSVELVVREGQYEQYF.

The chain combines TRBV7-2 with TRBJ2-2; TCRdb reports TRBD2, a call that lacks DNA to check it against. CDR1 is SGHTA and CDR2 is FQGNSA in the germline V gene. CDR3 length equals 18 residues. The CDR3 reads CASSLAGVAGGGTGELFF.

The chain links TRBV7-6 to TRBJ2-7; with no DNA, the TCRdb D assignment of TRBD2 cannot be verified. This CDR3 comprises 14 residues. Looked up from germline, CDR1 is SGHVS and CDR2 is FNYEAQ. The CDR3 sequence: CASSFAGTSDEQYF.